The sequence of this T cell receptor (beta chain) was determined in a study of cytomegalovirus exposure and HLA in healthy donors. Study-level results: The study labeled around 160 TCR beta chains cytomegalovirus-associated.

V shed 5 bases, J shed 4 bases, and the junction held 6 bases outside the gene matches. Germline CDR1 is SGHAT and CDR2 is FQDESV (reference sequence). This CDR3 is built from 15 residues. With respect to this clone: Antigen specificity is unknown.

Using immunoSEQ multiplex PCR, the repertoire was profiled, and TCRdb retains in-frame clones only, with some absent. The data show 150,000 to 180,000 clones, roughly 86% seen once. Sequencing used PBMCs. The V and J genes are TRBV11-1 and TRBJ2-3; 10 bases align to TRBD1. The TCR sequence derives from a human donor in good health. The DNA for the CDR3 is TGTGCCAGCAGCCGACAGGGGGCGGACCCAGATACGCAGTATTTT. It codes for CASSRQGADPDTQYF.